This entry is about one TCR beta chain. The antigen is unknown. The V and J ends lost 8 bases and 6 bases, in that order; junction bases with no gene match: 8. The CDR3 length is 14 residues. The germline CDR1 and CDR2 sequences are SNHLY and FYNNEI. This sample was taken from a study of T cell responses to AZD1222 COVID-19 vaccine. For the study at large: Second-dose recipients at about 4 or about 12 weeks were treated as one pooled group. Study-wide results and caveats: Just six people given AZD1222 tested seropositive at baseline. A mostly white British donor set with more females was recruited, and clonal diversity was possibly underestimated. Spike-spanning, vaccine-associated CD4 TCRs were dominant at 160-218 and 743-854.

Method: immunoSEQ multiplex PCR; TCRdb's copy keeps in-frame clones and lacks some. Here the sample spans fewer than 150,000 clones, roughly 90% being singletons. The sample consisted of peripheral blood, taken on day 0 of AZD1222 vaccination. V and J are TRBV2 and TRBJ2-2; 8 bases agree with TRBD1. This receptor was taken from an adult in good health. As DNA, the CDR3 is TGTGCCAGCTCAGAGACAGGGGTTCCCGGGGAGCTGTTTTTT. Translation: CASSETGVPGELFF.